Shown below are 5 T cell receptor beta chains from a single sample sequenced in a study of T-cell reconstitution after alpha-beta-depleted transplantation in children. Preparation of the TCRbeta library used unique molecular identifiers. TCRdb passed the PCR reads through MiXCR, listing each CDR3 protein once. The table records about 540,000 distinct CDR3 sequences, roughly 18% of them present only once. The source material was PBMCs from the stem cell graft donor, sampled from the stem cell graft. These receptors all stem from a human donor who donated a stem cell graft to a child with acute lymphoblastic leukemia.

As DNA, the CDR3 is TGTGCCAGCAGTTTCACAGGGGTGGGGGAGCAGTACTTC. Its protein product is CASSFTGVGEQYF. The chain combines TRBV12-3 or TRBV12-4 with TRBJ2-7; 7 nucleotides match TRBD1. CDR3 length: 13 amino acids. The J segment lost 7 bases and the V segment lost 3 bases, leaving 6 bases of the junction unmatched.

In its sample, this clonotype was seen many times. The chain employs TRBV13 and TRBJ2-7; TRBD2 might be the D (6 bases). Trimming removed 5 bases at V and 2 bases at J, with 10 bases between. The CDR3 contains 13 residues. Germline V CDR1 and CDR2: PRHDT, FYEKMQ (reference sequence). CDR3 coding DNA: TGTGCCAGCAGCGCCGGGACTGCCTACGAGCAGTACTTC. Translated, it gives CASSAGTAYEQYF.

The gene calls are TRBV10-1 and TRBJ2-7; 9 bases are a match to TRBD2. The germline gives CDR1 WNHNN, CDR2 SYGVQD (reference sequence). The CDR3 spans 15 residues. The V segment lost 3 bases and the J segment 5 bases; nucleotides outside the gene matches: 8. CDR3 bases: TGCGCCAGCAGTGATACGCTAGCGGGAAACCACGAGCAGTACTTC. Its protein is CASSDTLAGNHEQYF.

The chain is built from TRBV13 and TRBJ1-2; TRBD1 aligns across 7 bases. The junction had 14 bases not matched to a gene; V was cut back by 5 bases and J by 8 bases. Germline CDR1 reads PRHDT; CDR2 reads FYEKMQ (reference sequence). The CDR3 is 15 residues long. The CDR3 sequence: CASSLWDRRLDGYTF. CDR3 bases: TGTGCCAGCAGCCTATGGGACAGACGCCTGGACGGCTACACCTTC.

There are a few counts of this clonotype. The rearrangement joins TRBV4-2 to TRBJ1-1; D remains unclear. The ends were cut back, 0 bases at V and 10 bases at J, with 15 bases in the middle. This CDR3 is 14 amino acids long. CDR1 and CDR2 from the germline V gene are LGHNA and YNFKEQ. CDR3 sequence reads: CASSQDRLSGPAFF. CDR3 nucleotides: TGTGCCAGCAGCCAAGATCGCCTCTCTGGCCCAGCTTTCTTT.